Listed below are T cell receptor beta chains from one sample, sequenced in a study of shared T cell receptors in the human thymus. The protocol was immunoSEQ multiplex PCR, while the TCRdb copy is restricted to in-frame clones and leaves out a portion. The sample consists of approximately 760,000 clones, 80% to 90% of them appearing once. The data were also submitted as part of a second study, on human thymus T cells.

The sample comprised thymocytes. Receptors were obtained from a girl less than two years old with a congenital heart defect. Both conserved end residues are part of each CDR3. The order of the fields is CDR3 DNA, CDR3 protein, V gene, J gene, D gene, clone size, CDR3 length. D genes are given only for firm matches. The listing skips clone size in some rows; elsewhere it reads once, few, many or a size class.

CDR3nt: TGTGCCAGCAGCGTAGCCAGCGGGGGGTTCGAGCAGTACTTC
CDR3aa: CASSVASGGFEQYF
v_gene: TRBV9
j_gene: TRBJ2-7
d_gene: TRBD2
abundance: .
len: 14

CDR3nt: TGCGCCAGCAGCTCACACTTAAACCCCGAGGAGGAGACCCAGTACTTC
CDR3aa: CASSSHLNPEEETQYF
v_gene: TRBV5-1
j_gene: TRBJ2-5
d_gene: .
abundance: .
len: 16

CDR3nt: TGCGCCAGCAGCCGACAACGGGAGGGCGACAAACTACCTGGGGCCAACGTCCTGACTTTC
CDR3aa: CASSRQREGDKLPGANVLTF
v_gene: TRBV4-3
j_gene: TRBJ2-6
d_gene: TRBD2
abundance: .
len: 20

CDR3nt: TGCGCCAGCAGCTGCCGGGACAGGCCTAGCCAGGAGTATGAAAAACTGTTTTTT
CDR3aa: CASSCRDRPSQEYEKLFF
v_gene: TRBV4-1
j_gene: TRBJ1-4
d_gene: TRBD1
abundance: .
len: 18

CDR3nt: TGTGCCAGCAGTGAGAGGAAGCACTCTGGAAACACCATATATTTT
CDR3aa: CASSERKHSGNTIYF
v_gene: TRBV6-1
j_gene: TRBJ1-3
d_gene: .
abundance: .
len: 15

CDR3nt: TGTGCCAGCAGCTTGGGGGCCCGACAAGACAATGAGCAGTTCTTC
CDR3aa: CASSLGARQDNEQFF
v_gene: TRBV5-6
j_gene: TRBJ2-1
d_gene: .
abundance: .
len: 15

CDR3nt: TGTGCCAGCAGCTTGGGTTGTTGGACAGGGGTACGTGAAAAACTGTTTTTT
CDR3aa: CASSLGCWTGVREKLFF
v_gene: TRBV5-5
j_gene: TRBJ1-4
d_gene: TRBD1
abundance: few
len: 17

CDR3nt: TGCGCCAGCAGCTCCGGACTAGCGGGGGGTCGGACCCAGTACTTC
CDR3aa: CASSSGLAGGRTQYF
v_gene: TRBV5-1
j_gene: TRBJ2-5
d_gene: TRBD2
abundance: .
len: 15

CDR3nt: TGTGCCAGCAGCTTAATCCTTGGGAGTAGGGGACAGAACCGCTCGTGGTGGGATACGCAGTATTTT
CDR3aa: CASSLILGSRGQNRSWWDTQYF
v_gene: TRBV7-4
j_gene: TRBJ2-3
d_gene: TRBD1
abundance: .
len: 22

CDR3nt: TGTGCCAGCAGCTTACAGGGGACCTCCTACGAGCAGTACTTC
CDR3aa: CASSLQGTSYEQYF
v_gene: TRBV5-4
j_gene: TRBJ2-7
d_gene: TRBD1
abundance: once
len: 14

CDR3nt: TGTGCCACCAGCCAAGACAGGGGTGGTCACCAGCCCCAGCATTTT
CDR3aa: CATSQDRGGHQPQHF
v_gene: TRBV15
j_gene: TRBJ1-5
d_gene: TRBD1
abundance: few
len: 15

CDR3nt: TGTGCCAGCTCACACCCCAGGGAGGGCAATCAGCCCCAGCATTTT
CDR3aa: CASSHPREGNQPQHF
v_gene: TRBV6-1
j_gene: TRBJ1-5
d_gene: .
abundance: .
len: 15

CDR3nt: TGTGCCAGTACAGGGTCGCCTAACTATGGCTACACCTTC
CDR3aa: CASTGSPNYGYTF
v_gene: TRBV6-1
j_gene: TRBJ1-2
d_gene: .
abundance: .
len: 13

CDR3nt: TGTGCCAGCAGTATCAACAGGAAGAGCTACACCTTC
CDR3aa: CASSINRKSYTF
v_gene: TRBV2
j_gene: TRBJ1-2
d_gene: .
abundance: .
len: 12

CDR3nt: TGTGCCTGGAGTGTACGGGATTACCGCACGTATTTT
CDR3aa: CAWSVRDYRTYF
v_gene: TRBV30
j_gene: TRBJ2-3
d_gene: .
abundance: once
len: 12

CDR3nt: TGCGCCAGCAGCTTGGCGCCATCCCACCGGGACAGATTTAACACTGAAGCTTTCTTT
CDR3aa: CASSLAPSHRDRFNTEAFF
v_gene: TRBV5-1
j_gene: TRBJ1-1
d_gene: TRBD1
abundance: .
len: 19

CDR3nt: TGTGCCGCGGGGCCTAAAGAGGTCGAGCAGTACTTC
CDR3aa: CAAGPKEVEQYF
v_gene: TRBV2
j_gene: TRBJ2-7
d_gene: .
abundance: .
len: 12

CDR3nt: TGTGCCAGCAGCGTCAGACAGGTAACCTACGAGCAGTACTTC
CDR3aa: CASSVRQVTYEQYF
v_gene: TRBV9
j_gene: TRBJ2-7
d_gene: .
abundance: once
len: 14

CDR3nt: TGCGCCAGCAGCTTTTACCCTAGCGGGGGGCCGAACACCGGGGAGCTGTTTTTT
CDR3aa: CASSFYPSGGPNTGELFF
v_gene: TRBV5-1
j_gene: TRBJ2-2
d_gene: TRBD2
abundance: .
len: 18

CDR3nt: TGTGCCAGCAGCTTAGAGGAGAAGACAGGAGAGGATCAGCCCCAGCATTTT
CDR3aa: CASSLEEKTGEDQPQHF
v_gene: TRBV7-9
j_gene: TRBJ1-5
d_gene: .
abundance: .
len: 17

CDR3nt: TGTGCCTGGAGTGTAGGGTGGGGGGGGAATGAAAAACTGTTTTTT
CDR3aa: CAWSVGWGGNEKLFF
v_gene: TRBV30
j_gene: TRBJ1-4
d_gene: .
abundance: .
len: 15

CDR3nt: TGTGCCAGCTCACCAGCGGACAGGGAAGGGTGGGACACTGAAGCTTTCTTT
CDR3aa: CASSPADREGWDTEAFF
v_gene: TRBV18
j_gene: TRBJ1-1
d_gene: TRBD1
abundance: .
len: 17

CDR3nt: TGTGCCAGCAGCGATCCTTTGACCAGACAAAACACTGAAGCTTTCTTT
CDR3aa: CASSDPLTRQNTEAFF
v_gene: TRBV7-8
j_gene: TRBJ1-1
d_gene: .
abundance: .
len: 16

CDR3nt: TGCGCCAGCAGCCGTCAGGGGGTCGATGAAAAACTGTTTTTT
CDR3aa: CASSRQGVDEKLFF
v_gene: TRBV4-1
j_gene: TRBJ1-4
d_gene: TRBD1
abundance: .
len: 14

CDR3nt: TGTGCCAGTAGCACTAAGCGGGGGGAAGCTTTCTTT
CDR3aa: CASSTKRGEAFF
v_gene: TRBV19
j_gene: TRBJ1-1
d_gene: .
abundance: .
len: 12

CDR3nt: TGTGCCAGCAGTTACACGCAAGAACAGGAGAACTATGGCTACACCTTC
CDR3aa: CASSYTQEQENYGYTF
v_gene: TRBV6-6
j_gene: TRBJ1-2
d_gene: .
abundance: .
len: 16

CDR3nt: TGCAGCGGCGCCCGGGACAGGGGAAACGAGCAGTACTTC
CDR3aa: CSGARDRGNEQYF
v_gene: TRBV29-1
j_gene: TRBJ2-7
d_gene: TRBD1
abundance: .
len: 13

CDR3nt: TGTGCCAGCAGTTACGCCCAGGACAGGAAACGTGAAGCTTTCTTT
CDR3aa: CASSYAQDRKREAFF
v_gene: TRBV6-5
j_gene: TRBJ1-1
d_gene: TRBD1
abundance: .
len: 15

CDR3nt: TGCAGTGCTAGAGGACGGGGAGTTAAGTACTTC
CDR3aa: CSARGRGVKYF
v_gene: TRBV20-1
j_gene: TRBJ2-7
d_gene: .
abundance: .
len: 11

CDR3nt: TGTGCCAGCAGCCCGGGGGTATGGGACACCGGGGAGCTGTTTTTT
CDR3aa: CASSPGVWDTGELFF
v_gene: TRBV7-3
j_gene: TRBJ2-2
d_gene: .
abundance: .
len: 15

CDR3nt: TGCGCCAGCAGCCAAGACAGCTCCTATAATTCACCCCTCCACTTT
CDR3aa: CASSQDSSYNSPLHF
v_gene: TRBV4-1
j_gene: TRBJ1-6
d_gene: .
abundance: .
len: 15

CDR3nt: TGTGCCAGCAGCCTAACGGACAGGGGGCCCACCTTTCCGTATTTT
CDR3aa: CASSLTDRGPTFPYF
v_gene: TRBV7-9
j_gene: TRBJ2-3
d_gene: TRBD1
abundance: .
len: 15

CDR3nt: TGTGCCAGCAGCCAAGACAGGACTAGCGGGGGGCTGGGAACGACCGGGGAGCTGTTTTTT
CDR3aa: CASSQDRTSGGLGTTGELFF
v_gene: TRBV4-2
j_gene: TRBJ2-2
d_gene: TRBD2
abundance: .
len: 20

CDR3nt: TGTGCCAGCAGCTTGGAGTCAGGGGGTAATGAGCAGTTCTTC
CDR3aa: CASSLESGGNEQFF
v_gene: TRBV5-6
j_gene: TRBJ2-1
d_gene: TRBD1
abundance: .
len: 14

CDR3nt: TGTGCCAGCAGCCCGACACAGGGGGTGGAGGCAACTAATGAAAAACTGTTTTTT
CDR3aa: CASSPTQGVEATNEKLFF
v_gene: TRBV7-8
j_gene: TRBJ1-4
d_gene: TRBD1
abundance: .
len: 18

CDR3nt: TGTGCCAGCAGCAACGAACGTCAGGGAACTCAGCCCCAGCATTTT
CDR3aa: CASSNERQGTQPQHF
v_gene: TRBV7-9
j_gene: TRBJ1-5
d_gene: .
abundance: .
len: 15

CDR3nt: TGTGCCAGCAGTTTATCGTATACCGGGGAGCTGTTTTTT
CDR3aa: CASSLSYTGELFF
v_gene: TRBV27
j_gene: TRBJ2-2
d_gene: .
abundance: .
len: 13

CDR3nt: TGTGCCAGCAGTGAAACGTCTAGCGGGGGGACTATGAACCCAAGACACCAAGAGACCCAGTACTTC
CDR3aa: CASSETSSGGTMNPRHQETQYF
v_gene: TRBV2
j_gene: TRBJ2-5
d_gene: TRBD2
abundance: .
len: 22

CDR3nt: TGTGCCAGCAGCCCCACTTTGACCCGGCGCGAGGGCGAGCAGTACTTC
CDR3aa: CASSPTLTRREGEQYF
v_gene: TRBV14
j_gene: TRBJ2-7
d_gene: .
abundance: .
len: 16

CDR3nt: TGTGCCAGCAGTGCCCCCCGACAACCGGACACTGAAGCTTTCTTT
CDR3aa: CASSAPRQPDTEAFF
v_gene: TRBV6-1
j_gene: TRBJ1-1
d_gene: .
abundance: .
len: 15

CDR3nt: TGTGCCAGCAGCTTGGTCCCCGGGGATCTAGCCAAAAACATTCAGTACTTC
CDR3aa: CASSLVPGDLAKNIQYF
v_gene: TRBV5-4
j_gene: TRBJ2-4
d_gene: .
abundance: .
len: 17

CDR3nt: TGTGCCAGCAGCGGGAGTCCCTATGGCTACACCTTC
CDR3aa: CASSGSPYGYTF
v_gene: TRBV9
j_gene: TRBJ1-2
d_gene: .
abundance: .
len: 12

CDR3nt: TGTGCCAGCAGTGACAGGACACTTTCACCCCTCCACTTT
CDR3aa: CASSDRTLSPLHF
v_gene: TRBV28
j_gene: TRBJ1-6
d_gene: .
abundance: .
len: 13

CDR3nt: TGTGCCAGCACTTCTTCCGGGACAGAAGATCAGCCCCAGCATTTT
CDR3aa: CASTSSGTEDQPQHF
v_gene: TRBV6-1
j_gene: TRBJ1-5
d_gene: TRBD1
abundance: .
len: 15

CDR3nt: TGTGCCAGCAGATCAAGGAACGGGGATAGGGGGTATTCACCCCTCCACTTT
CDR3aa: CASRSRNGDRGYSPLHF
v_gene: TRBV5-6
j_gene: TRBJ1-6
d_gene: .
abundance: .
len: 17

CDR3nt: TGTGCCATCAGTGAGTCTGGTTTCGGGGGGGGCTCGGGGGACACTGAAGCTTTCTTT
CDR3aa: CAISESGFGGGSGDTEAFF
v_gene: TRBV10-3
j_gene: TRBJ1-1
d_gene: .
abundance: .
len: 19

CDR3nt: TGTGCCAGCTCCGGGGGACAGGGGAACACTGAAGCTTTCTTT
CDR3aa: CASSGGQGNTEAFF
v_gene: TRBV9
j_gene: TRBJ1-1
d_gene: TRBD1
abundance: few
len: 14

CDR3nt: TGTGCCAGCAGACGATCAGGGGCTAACAATCAGCCCCAGCATTTT
CDR3aa: CASRRSGANNQPQHF
v_gene: TRBV6-1
j_gene: TRBJ1-5
d_gene: .
abundance: .
len: 15

CDR3nt: TGTGCCAGCAGCGTTCGCCCGGTTTTGACCGGGGAGCTGTTTTTT
CDR3aa: CASSVRPVLTGELFF
v_gene: TRBV9
j_gene: TRBJ2-2
d_gene: .
abundance: .
len: 15

CDR3nt: TGTGCCAGCAGTGAAGGCGGGGTTACACGCCATACATCCTCATACGAGCAGTACTTC
CDR3aa: CASSEGGVTRHTSSYEQYF
v_gene: TRBV6-1
j_gene: TRBJ2-7
d_gene: .
abundance: .
len: 19

CDR3nt: TGTGCCAGCAGCTCCTCATTCACAGACAGGGCCCAACTGAACACTGAAGCTTTCTTT
CDR3aa: CASSSSFTDRAQLNTEAFF
v_gene: TRBV7-3
j_gene: TRBJ1-1
d_gene: TRBD1
abundance: .
len: 19

CDR3nt: TGTGCCAGTAGTTCCCGGGGTATGGATGAAAAACTGTTTTTT
CDR3aa: CASSSRGMDEKLFF
v_gene: TRBV19
j_gene: TRBJ1-4
d_gene: .
abundance: .
len: 14

CDR3nt: TGTGCCAGCAGTTTATCCTCAGGGTCGGTCATCGATGGCTACACCTTC
CDR3aa: CASSLSSGSVIDGYTF
v_gene: TRBV28
j_gene: TRBJ1-2
d_gene: .
abundance: .
len: 16

CDR3nt: TGTGCCAGCAGTCGGGACAGGGTCGTTATCAACACTGAAGCTTTCTTT
CDR3aa: CASSRDRVVINTEAFF
v_gene: TRBV28
j_gene: TRBJ1-1
d_gene: TRBD1
abundance: few
len: 16

CDR3nt: TGTGCCAGCAGCTTAATCGCGGGGGGGCCCCACAATGAGCAGTTCTTC
CDR3aa: CASSLIAGGPHNEQFF
v_gene: TRBV7-8
j_gene: TRBJ2-1
d_gene: TRBD2
abundance: few
len: 16

CDR3nt: TGTGCCAGCAGCCAAGAAACAGGGTATGGCTACACCTTC
CDR3aa: CASSQETGYGYTF
v_gene: TRBV14
j_gene: TRBJ1-2
d_gene: .
abundance: .
len: 13

CDR3nt: TGTGCCAGCAGTTTATGCAGGGTTGGGTACGAGCAGTACTTC
CDR3aa: CASSLCRVGYEQYF
v_gene: TRBV28
j_gene: TRBJ2-7
d_gene: .
abundance: few
len: 14

CDR3nt: TGCGCCAGCAGCCAAGCGCAGCACAGGAGCTATGGCTACACCTTC
CDR3aa: CASSQAQHRSYGYTF
v_gene: TRBV4-3
j_gene: TRBJ1-2
d_gene: .
abundance: .
len: 15